Listed here are 24 T cell receptor beta chains from one sample, sequenced in a study of T-cell reconstitution after alpha-beta-depleted transplantation in children. Construction of the TCRbeta library involved unique molecular identifiers. MiXCR was run by TCRdb on the PCR reads, yielding one entry per CDR3 protein. This sample carries 400,000 to 500,000 distinct CDR3 sequences, approximately 10% of them seen once, and the ten largest clones take approximately 5%. Specimen: PBMCs from the stem cell graft donor, collected from the stem cell graft. The receptor source for this set is a human donor who donated a stem cell graft to a child with acute myeloid leukemia.

In its sample, this clonotype was seen a few times. J is TRBJ1-6 and V is TRBV5-1; D is perhaps TRBD1 (5 bases). Germline V lookup: CDR1 SGHRS, CDR2 YFSETQ. The CDR3 has 14 residues. The germline V and J ends were trimmed by 1 base and 11 bases, with 13 bases remaining between them. This chain's CDR3 is CASSLNGAQAPLHF. The CDR3 DNA reads as TGCGCCAGCAGCTTGAACGGGGCGCAGGCACCCCTCCACTTT.

This clonotype was recorded a few times. The gene calls are TRBV4-2 and TRBJ2-2; a weak D match, TRBD2 (6 bases). The V and J ends lost 4 bases and 2 bases respectively, with 14 bases between them. Germline CDR1 LGHNA, CDR2 YNFKEQ. This CDR3 spans 16 amino acids. CDR3 DNA: TGTGCCAGCAGCCCCAACCCAGCGGGCAACACCGGGGAGCTGTTTTTT. Translated, it gives CASSPNPAGNTGELFF.

The J gene is TRBJ2-5, the V gene TRBV12-3 or TRBV12-4, with D possibly matching TRBD1 (5 bases). The V end lost 6 bases, the J end lost 2 bases, and 13 bases lay between the germline ends. The CDR3 extends over 14 amino acids. The CDR3 DNA reads as TGTGCCAGCAGATCGCCAGGGCCACAAGAGACCCAGTACTTC. This codes for CASRSPGPQETQYF.

This clonotype was found a few times. The chain has TRBV18 and TRBJ2-1; 7 positions agree with TRBD2. The V segment lost 1 base and the J segment 6 bases; nucleotides outside the gene matches: 6. CDR1 and CDR2 (germline): KGHSH, LQKENI. This CDR3 is 15 amino acids long. CDR3 region: CASSPRTGGSNEQFF. In nucleotides, the CDR3 is TGTGCCAGCTCACCACGAACGGGAGGTAGCAATGAGCAGTTCTTC. The full variable domain, completed using reference TRBV18 and TRBJ2-1, is NAGVMQNPRHLVRRRGQEARLRCSPMKGHSHVYWYRQLPEEGLKFMVYLQKENIIDESGMPKERFSAEFPKEGPSILRIQQVVRGDSAAYFCASSPRTGGSNEQFFGPGTRLTVL.

This chain connects TRBV5-1 to TRBJ2-1; 8 bases agree with TRBD2. There are 17 residues in the CDR3. V lost 4 bases to trimming and J lost 8 bases; unmatched junction nucleotides: 17. Germline CDR1 is SGHRS and CDR2 is YFSETQ. The CDR3, as DNA: TGCGCCAGCAGCATGCAGATCGGGGGGGGGCTTGTCGATGAGCAGTTCTTC. Amino acid sequence: CASSMQIGGGLVDEQFF.

The chain joins TRBV12-3 or TRBV12-4 to TRBJ2-1; D may be TRBD2 (6 bases). This CDR3 comprises 15 residues. With 3 bases removed from V and 0 bases from J, the gap between germline ends came to 9 bases. The CDR3 is CASSLFGGSYNEQFF. Here the CDR3 DNA reads TGTGCCAGCAGTTTGTTCGGGGGCTCCTACAATGAGCAGTTCTTC.

The chain employs TRBV6-1 and TRBJ2-1; 7 bases fit TRBD2. The CDR3 has 15 residues. J was trimmed by 0 bases and V by 7 bases; bases with no gene match: 6. Germline V gene data show CDR1 as MNHNS and CDR2 as SASEGT. CDR3 amino acids: CASTTGGNSYNEQFF. Here the CDR3 DNA reads TGTGCCAGCACAACGGGGGGTAACTCCTACAATGAGCAGTTCTTC.

The V and J genes are TRBV12-3 or TRBV12-4 and TRBJ2-1; D gene ambiguous. This CDR3 spans 14 amino acids. Trimming took off 0 bases at V and 6 bases at J, with 9 bases between the two ends. CDR3 DNA: TGTGCCAGCAGTTTAGCGTATGCTTCCAATGAGCAGTTCTTC. This translates into CASSLAYASNEQFF.

This clonotype has more than one count but fewer than ten. The J gene is TRBJ2-5, the V gene TRBV19; 8 bases match TRBD1. Looked up from germline, CDR1 is LNHDA and CDR2 is SQIVND (reference sequence). Germline trimming cut 7 bases from V and 3 bases from J; bases unmatched to any gene: 10. The CDR3 consists of 15 residues. The CDR3 protein is CASTPGTGTKETQYF. The CDR3 DNA follows: TGTGCCAGTACCCCCGGGACAGGAACCAAAGAGACCCAGTACTTC.

About this clonotype itself: At one boundary the junction diverges from the germline segment, which might be a read error. The chain uses TRBV27 and TRBJ2-7, with 7 bases matching TRBD2. The CDR3 runs 14 residues. Germline V gene sequence: CDR1 MNHEY, CDR2 SMNVEV (reference sequence). The CDR3 sequence is CASSLTAGSTFRLF. The CDR3 DNA sequence: TGTGCCAGCAGTTTAACAGCGGGGTCCACCTTTCGCCTCTTC.

This clonotype has only a few counts. This CDR3 reads CASKRGEVKNIQYF. The CDR3 region has the DNA TGTGCCAGCAAGAGAGGGGAGGTCAAAAACATTCAGTACTTC. This sequence joins TRBV12-3 or TRBV12-4 and TRBJ2-4, with D possibly TRBD2 on 6 matching bases. This CDR3 region has 14 residues. V lost 7 bases and J 3 bases, leaving 13 bases between the germline ends.

The CDR3 nucleotides read TGCAGTGCCTCCCGAGATGAAGCTTTCTTT. Encoded protein: CSASRDEAFF. The rearrangement links TRBV20-1 to TRBJ1-1; no clear D gene. This CDR3 comprises 10 residues. CDR1 DFQATT and CDR2 SNEGSKA come from the germline V gene (reference sequence). V lost 6 bases to trimming and J lost 7 bases, with 9 bases between them.

The chain is built from TRBV7-9 and TRBJ1-2, with 9 bases matching TRBD1. Looked up from germline, CDR1 is SEHNR and CDR2 is FQNEAQ (reference sequence). The ends lost 9 bases at V and 6 bases at J; junction bases unmatched: 11. The CDR3 is 14 residues long. The CDR3, as DNA: TGTGCCAGTCCCCGGACAGGGGATTTTGATGGCTACACCTTC. It yields the protein CASPRTGDFDGYTF.

This clonotype has a handful of counts. The V call is TRBV20-1, the J call TRBJ1-1; D remains ambiguous. The germline V and J ends were trimmed by 6 bases and 0 bases, with 5 bases remaining between them. Germline CDR1 DFQATT, CDR2 SNEGSKA (reference sequence). This CDR3 has 11 amino acids. The CDR3 DNA reads as TGCAGTGCCTTCATGAACACTGAAGCTTTCTTT. Translation: CSAFMNTEAFF.

The chain employs TRBV5-1 and TRBJ2-1; the match to TRBD1 covers 7 bases. After removal of 0 bases from V and 0 bases from J, the junction contained 6 bases not matched to a gene. This CDR3 contains 17 residues. Per the germline V gene, CDR1 is SGHRS and CDR2 is YFSETQ. The CDR3 region is CASSLGGTVSSYNEQFF. DNA of the CDR3: TGCGCCAGCAGCTTGGGGGGGACAGTCAGCTCCTACAATGAGCAGTTCTTC. The entire variable domain, with the rest obtained from reference TRBV5-1 and TRBJ2-1, is as follows: KAGVTQTPRYLIKTRGQQVTLSCSPISGHRSVSWYQQTPGQGLQFLFEYFSETQRNKGNFPGRFSGRQFSNSRSEMNVSTLELGDSALYLCASSLGGTVSSYNEQFFGPGTRLTVL.

V and J are TRBV10-2 and TRBJ2-7; D uncertain. V shed 3 bases and J shed 0 bases, with 12 bases lying between them. The CDR3 has 15 amino acids. Per the germline V gene, CDR1 is WSHSY and CDR2 is SAAADI. The chain's CDR3 is CASSEGRKSSYEQYF. The CDR3 DNA reads TGCGCCAGCAGTGAAGGCCGGAAAAGCTCCTACGAGCAGTACTTC.

This clonotype was seen a few times. This sequence joins TRBV7-2 and TRBJ2-7; 7 bases agree with TRBD2. CDR1 and CDR2 from the germline V gene are SGHTA and FQGNSA. The V and J ends lost 2 bases and 4 bases, in that order; junction bases with no gene match: 2. The CDR3 has 13 amino acids. CDR3 nucleotide sequence: TGTGCCAGCAGCTTAAGCGGGATTTACGAGCAGTACGTC. It yields the protein CASSLSGIYEQYV.

This chain uses TRBV6-2 or TRBV6-3 with TRBJ2-7, with 7 positions matching TRBD2. The CDR3 totals 13 residues. V shed 2 bases, J shed 3 bases, and the junction held 1 base outside the gene matches. Germline V CDR1 and CDR2: MNHEY, SVGEGT. The CDR3 loop reads CASSYSGVYEQYF. Written as DNA, the CDR3 is TGTGCCAGCAGTTACAGCGGGGTCTACGAGCAGTACTTC.

The chain joins TRBV12-3 or TRBV12-4 to TRBJ2-7, with D uncertain. This CDR3 has 12 residues. Trimming removed 3 bases at V and 5 bases at J, with 8 bases between. Here the CDR3 reads CASSLALNEQYF. In nucleotides, the CDR3 is TGTGCCAGCAGTTTGGCGTTAAACGAGCAGTACTTC.

This clonotype showed up many times. The chain employs TRBV7-9 and TRBJ1-1, with a tentative D call TRBD1 (6 bases). Trimming removed 3 bases at V and 5 bases at J, with 16 bases between. Germline lookup yields CDR1 SEHNR and CDR2 FQNEAQ (reference sequence). The CDR3 is 15 residues long. The CDR3 region is CASSFSGGRRTEAFF. The CDR3 nucleotides are TGTGCCAGCAGCTTCTCGGGGGGGCGGAGAACTGAAGCTTTCTTT.

This clonotype has a handful of counts. The rearrangement joins TRBV4-3 to TRBJ1-2; D not resolved. The CDR3 is 14 residues long. Germline values: CDR1 LGHNA, CDR2 YSLEER. The V end was cut by 1 base, the J end by 7 bases, with 13 bases between. For the CDR3, the DNA is TGCGCCAGCAGCCAAGTCTTTGGAATATCTGGCTACACCTTC. Protein: CASSQVFGISGYTF.

The sample holds many counts of this clonotype. The chain links TRBV12-3 or TRBV12-4 to TRBJ2-3; D may be TRBD1 (6 bases). V shed 3 bases and J shed 6 bases, with 13 bases lying between them. This CDR3 region has 14 residues. The CDR3 DNA is TGTGCCAGCAGTTTCCCCTCAGGGGCGGATACGCAGTATTTT. Translation gives CASSFPSGADTQYF.

This clonotype has only a few counts. The chain uses TRBV15 and TRBJ2-1, with TRBD1 identical over 7 bases. Germline lookup yields CDR1 LNHNV and CDR2 YYDKDF (reference sequence). The CDR3 spans 15 residues. Losses at the gene ends were 0 bases for V and 7 bases for J; bases not matched to a gene: 6. DNA for the CDR3: TGTGCCACCAGCAGAGATCTGGGACAGAAGAATGAGCAGTTCTTC. Translated: CATSRDLGQKNEQFF.

This clonotype appeared many times. The V gene is TRBV10-3, the J gene TRBJ2-1, with TRBD2 matching over 9 bases. The CDR3 has 15 amino acids. V shed 4 bases and J 3 bases; nucleotides not matched to a gene: 4. CDR1 is ENHRY and CDR2 is SYGVKD in the germline V gene. Written as DNA, the CDR3 is TGTGCCATCAGTGGCGCTAGCGGGGTCTACAATGAGCAGTTCTTC. Translation gives CAISGASGVYNEQFF.